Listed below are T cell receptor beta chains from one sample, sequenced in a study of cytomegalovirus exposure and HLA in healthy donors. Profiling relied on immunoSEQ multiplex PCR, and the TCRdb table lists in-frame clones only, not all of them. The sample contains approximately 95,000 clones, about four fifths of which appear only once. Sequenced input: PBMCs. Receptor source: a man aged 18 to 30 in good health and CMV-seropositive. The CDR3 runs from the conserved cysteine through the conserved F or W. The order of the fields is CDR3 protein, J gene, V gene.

CASSIIGGRVGTGELFF | TRBJ2-2 | TRBV19
CASSSRQDVNTEAFF | TRBJ1-1 | TRBV27
CASSRKAGTENQPQHF | TRBJ1-5 | TRBV4-2
CASSEQASPGCIQYF | TRBJ2-4 | TRBV2
CASSFPGDEQYF | TRBJ2-7 | TRBV7-2
CASSFGQAADTQYF | TRBJ2-3 | TRBV5-4
CASTDPLRTGANAYEQYF | TRBJ2-7 | TRBV5-1
CASTNTWGDGAFF | TRBJ1-1 | TRBV7-2
CASSLGGTSGEKETQYF | TRBJ2-5 | TRBV5-1
CASSLGAGYQETQYF | TRBJ2-5 | TRBV5-6
CASRQNLRSGANVLTF | TRBJ2-6 | TRBV5-1
CASSLARTALYNEKLFF | TRBJ1-4 | TRBV7-8
CASSLGDGGEQPQHF | TRBJ1-5 | TRBV5-1
CASSYSAGPYQPQHF | TRBJ1-5 | TRBV6-5
CAWSAPPMTQYF | TRBJ2-5 | TRBV30
CASSVGQGNNEQFF | TRBJ2-1 | TRBV6-1
CASSFPGGPAGELFF | TRBJ2-2 | TRBV28
CASSPDRGSYEQYF | TRBJ2-7 | TRBV2
CASSQVRQFNEKLFF | TRBJ1-4 | TRBV4-2
CASSQTTSPRIDEQFF | TRBJ2-1 | TRBV5-6
CATLTNPRQANTEAFF | TRBJ1-1 | TRBV28
CASSVTGNQPQHF | TRBJ1-5 | TRBV6-1
CASSLGQGISYEQYF | TRBJ2-7 | TRBV5-1
CASSLVGILDEQFF | TRBJ2-1 | TRBV5-4
CASSLHSTSGYGYTF | TRBJ1-2 | TRBV11-2
CASREPIRGQERGSYNEQFF | TRBJ2-1 | TRBV10-1
CASSQEGGPGTDTQYF | TRBJ2-3 | TRBV4-1
CASSDGQLSGNTIYF | TRBJ1-3 | TRBV2
CASSLAQPRDEQYF | TRBJ2-7 | TRBV5-1